This entry describes one TCR beta chain. The data were taken from a study of OX40 agonist ivuxolimab in advanced cancers. Study-wide context: Past anti-PD-1, anti-PD-L1 or anti-CTLA-4 therapy was accepted, and approximately 37% had received some.

TCRdb's table, derived via immunoSEQ multiplex PCR, lists solely in-frame clones and lacks some. The repertoire includes 80,000 to 100,000 clones, roughly 94% of them detected once, and 2% to 3% sits in the top ten. Germline CDR1 reads SGHDT; CDR2 reads YYEEEE. The J segment lost 4 bases and the V segment lost 4 bases, leaving 3 bases of the junction unmatched. This CDR3 comprises 14 residues. V and J are TRBV5-6 and TRBJ2-2; TRBD1 aligns across 8 bases. The sequenced sample was CD4+ or CD8+ T cells sorted from blood, obtained in a trial of the OX40 agonist ivuxolimab. The sequence was collected from an adult with an advanced solid tumor such as melanoma, head and neck, liver or kidney cancer. The CDR3 spells CASSPGTGTGELFF. The CDR3 bases are TGTGCCAGCAGCCCCGGGACAGGCACCGGGGAGCTGTTTTTT.